This TCR beta chain was documented in a study of cytomegalovirus exposure and HLA in healthy donors. Study results and limitations: Earlier analysis yielded a pattern in which most TCR beta V segments were productive about 87% or about 30% of the time.

PCR was performed using 60 Vbeta and 13 Jbeta primers. Method: immunoSEQ multiplex PCR; TCRdb's copy keeps in-frame clones and lacks some. The sample has approximately 240,000 clones, over 65% seen once; the top ten hold approximately 2.6%. Remarks on this clone: Its target is unknown.

This receptor was identified in a woman between 55 and 75 years old in good health and CMV-seropositive. The sample was PBMCs.

CDR3 coding DNA: TGTGCCTGGAGTGTAACTAGCGGGAGATCCTACGAGCAGTACTTC. Its protein product is CAWSVTSGRSYEQYF. The chain joins TRBV30 to TRBJ2-5; 11 bases line up with TRBD2. The J call may be wrong; the DNA end is better matched by TRBJ2-7. The V gene's germline CDR1 is GTSNPN and CDR2 SVGIG (reference sequence). This CDR3 has 15 amino acids.